This T cell receptor (beta chain) was sequenced for a study of shared clonotypes between healthy human individuals. Study overall: For every donor, three CD4 naive, three CD4 memory, two CD8 naive and one CD8 memory plates were used.

Comments on this clone: Its antigen remains unidentified.

Measured with immunoSEQ multiplex PCR; TCRdb has only the in-frame clones, and not every one. Of about 2 million clones in the sample, approximately 94% are singletons; the top ten hold about 1.1%. Naive CD8 cells comprised CD45RO-negative, CCR7-positively selected cells, excluding terminally differentiated effector memory CD45RA+ cells. Regarding the study as a whole: Around 5.4% of naive CD4 clonotypes were common to a few donors.

Losses at the gene ends were 1 base for V and 3 bases for J; bases not matched to a gene: 5. The CDR3 is made up of 16 amino acids. Germline values: CDR1 MGHRA, CDR2 YSYEKL. Sequenced: naive CD8+ T cells sorted from blood. This chain joins TRBV4-1 and TRBJ2-7, with 11 bases fitting TRBD1. This clonotype was obtained from a man aged 18 to 30 in good health. The CDR3, as DNA: TGCGCCAGCAGCCAAGGGACAGGGGGCGAGTTCTACGAGCAGTACTTC. It codes for CASSQGTGGEFYEQYF.